The T cell receptor beta chain under discussion was sequenced for a study of CD8+ T cells in alopecia areata. Study-level findings and limits: Scalp samples also yield sequences of resident alphabeta T cells from normal skin.

In this sample, this clone turned up a few times. Its antigen is undetermined. The gene names here belong to mouse. The CDR3 end falls 4 residues outside the read, so it is completed with the germline J gene. CDR3 length: 15 residues. The germline V gene has CDR1 NNHDY and CDR2 SYVADS. The sequencing template was cDNA reverse transcribed from extracted RNA. The data were produced by immunoSEQ multiplex PCR, yet TCRdb's version contains in-frame clones alone and is incomplete. Observed in the sample are some 110,000 clones, none of them singletons. The sample consisted of lesional skin. The sequence was collected from a C3H/HeJ mouse with alopecia areata. MHC haplotype here: H2-k. The rearrangement joins TRBV13-3 to TRBJ2-1; 8 positions match TRBD2. Incomplete CDR3 DNA: TGTGCCAGCAGTGATGAGGGGGGGGCGAAAGCT. Its translation: CASSDEGGAKA. In full, the CDR3 reads CASSDEGGAKAEQFF.